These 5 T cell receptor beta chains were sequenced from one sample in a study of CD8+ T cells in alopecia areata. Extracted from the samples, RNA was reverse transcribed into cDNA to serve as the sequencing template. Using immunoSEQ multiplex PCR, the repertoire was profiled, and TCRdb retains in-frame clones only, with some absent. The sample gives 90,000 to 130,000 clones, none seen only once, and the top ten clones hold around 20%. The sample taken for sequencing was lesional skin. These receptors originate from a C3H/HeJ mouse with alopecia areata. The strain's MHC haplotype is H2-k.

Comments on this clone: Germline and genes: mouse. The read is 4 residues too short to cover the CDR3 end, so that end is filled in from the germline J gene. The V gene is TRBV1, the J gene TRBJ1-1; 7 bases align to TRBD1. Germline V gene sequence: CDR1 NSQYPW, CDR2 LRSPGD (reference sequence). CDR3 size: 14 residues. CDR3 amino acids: CTCSAERGRGEVFF. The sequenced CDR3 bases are TGCACCTGCAGTGCAGAAAGGGGGCGAGGA. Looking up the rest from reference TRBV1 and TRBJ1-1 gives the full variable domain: VTLLEQNPRWRLVPRGQAVNLRCILKNSQYPWMSWYQQDLQKQLQWLFTLRSPGDKEVKSLPGADYLATRVTDTELRLQVANMSQGRTLYCTCSAERGRGEVFFGKGTRLTVV.

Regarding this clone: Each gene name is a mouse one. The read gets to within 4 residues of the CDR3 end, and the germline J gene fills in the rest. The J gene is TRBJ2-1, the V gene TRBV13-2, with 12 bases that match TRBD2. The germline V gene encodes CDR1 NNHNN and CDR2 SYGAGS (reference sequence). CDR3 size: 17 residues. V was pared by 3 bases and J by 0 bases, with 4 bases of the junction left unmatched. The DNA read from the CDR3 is TGTGCCAGCGGTGGCCGGGACTGGGGGGATAACTATGCT. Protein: CASGGRDWGDNYA. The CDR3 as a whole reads CASGGRDWGDNYAEQFF.

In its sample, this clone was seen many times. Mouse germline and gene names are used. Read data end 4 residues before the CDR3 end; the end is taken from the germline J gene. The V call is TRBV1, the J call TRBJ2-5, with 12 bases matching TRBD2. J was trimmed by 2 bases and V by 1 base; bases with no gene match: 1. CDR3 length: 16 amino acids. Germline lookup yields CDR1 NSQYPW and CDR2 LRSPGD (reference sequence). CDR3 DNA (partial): TGCACCTGCAGTGCAGGACTGGGGGGGCGCCAAGAC. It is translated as CTCSAGLGGRQD. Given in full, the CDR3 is CTCSAGLGGRQDTQYF.

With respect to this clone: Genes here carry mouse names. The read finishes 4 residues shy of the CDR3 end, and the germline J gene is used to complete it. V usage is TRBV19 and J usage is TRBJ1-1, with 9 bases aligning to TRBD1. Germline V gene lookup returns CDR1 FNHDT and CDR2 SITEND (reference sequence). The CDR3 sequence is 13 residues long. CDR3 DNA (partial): TGTGCCAGCAGTATCGGACAGGGGAGA. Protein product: CASSIGQGR. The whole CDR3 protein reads CASSIGQGREVFF.

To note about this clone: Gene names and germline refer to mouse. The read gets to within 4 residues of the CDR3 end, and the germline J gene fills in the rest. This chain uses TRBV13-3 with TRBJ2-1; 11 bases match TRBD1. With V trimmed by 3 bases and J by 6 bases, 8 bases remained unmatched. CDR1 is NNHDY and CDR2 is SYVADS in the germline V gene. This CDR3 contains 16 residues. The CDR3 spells CASSGPGQGAFAEQFF. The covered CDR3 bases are TGTGCCAGCAGTGGCCCCGGACAGGGGGCTTTTGCT.